This T cell receptor beta chain appears in the sequencing data of a study of OX40 agonist ivuxolimab in advanced cancers. Study-wide context: Partial response was recorded in three patients: one hepatocellular carcinoma and two cutaneous melanoma cases. General study points: With doses of 0.1 to 3.0 mg/kg, CD4+ and CD8+ blood T cells had undergone clonal expansion by week 6. Low normalized clonal expansion also occurred in some nonresponding patients.

Trimming removed 2 bases at V and 0 bases at J, with 13 bases between. Germline loops: CDR1 GTSNPN, CDR2 SVGIG (reference sequence). CDR3 length: 16 amino acids. To note about this clone: What it binds is unknown.

Sequencing used immunoSEQ multiplex PCR; TCRdb keeps in-frame clones, though not all of them. The sample records nearly 55,000 clones, about four fifths being singletons. V and J are TRBV30 and TRBJ1-4; tentatively, D is TRBD1 (6 bases). The sequence was obtained from an adult with an advanced solid tumor such as melanoma, head and neck, liver or kidney cancer. The sequences come from CD4+ or CD8+ T cells sorted from blood, collected in a trial of the OX40 agonist ivuxolimab. The CDR3 coding sequence is TGTGCCTGGAGTTTATCCAGGACAGCAACTAATGAAAAACTGTTTTTT. It specifies CAWSLSRTATNEKLFF.